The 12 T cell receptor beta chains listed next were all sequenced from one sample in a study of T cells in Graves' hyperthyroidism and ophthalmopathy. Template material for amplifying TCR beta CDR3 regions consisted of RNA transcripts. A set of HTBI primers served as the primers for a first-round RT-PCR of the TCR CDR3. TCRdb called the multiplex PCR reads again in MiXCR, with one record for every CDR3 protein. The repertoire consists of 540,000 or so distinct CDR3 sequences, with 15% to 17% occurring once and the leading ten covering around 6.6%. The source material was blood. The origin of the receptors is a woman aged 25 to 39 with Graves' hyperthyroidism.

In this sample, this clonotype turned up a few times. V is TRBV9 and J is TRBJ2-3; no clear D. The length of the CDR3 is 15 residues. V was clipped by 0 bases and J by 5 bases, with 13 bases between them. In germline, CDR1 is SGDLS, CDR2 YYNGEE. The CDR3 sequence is CASSVDLDPLDTQYF. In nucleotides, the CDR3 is TGTGCCAGCAGCGTAGACTTGGACCCTTTAGATACGCAGTATTTT.

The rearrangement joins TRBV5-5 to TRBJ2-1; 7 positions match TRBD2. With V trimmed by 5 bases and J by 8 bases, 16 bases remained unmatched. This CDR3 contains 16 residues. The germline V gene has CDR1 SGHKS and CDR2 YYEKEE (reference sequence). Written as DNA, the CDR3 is TGTGCCAGCAGTAACCAGCGGGGAGCCAACTTGGATGAGCAGTTCTTC. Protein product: CASSNQRGANLDEQFF.

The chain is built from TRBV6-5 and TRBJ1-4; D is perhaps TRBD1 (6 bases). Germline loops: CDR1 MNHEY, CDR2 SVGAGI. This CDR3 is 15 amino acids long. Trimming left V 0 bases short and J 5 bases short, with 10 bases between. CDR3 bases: TGTGCCAGCAGTTACTCGGGGGCACCCAATGAAAAACTGTTTTTT. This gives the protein CASSYSGAPNEKLFF.

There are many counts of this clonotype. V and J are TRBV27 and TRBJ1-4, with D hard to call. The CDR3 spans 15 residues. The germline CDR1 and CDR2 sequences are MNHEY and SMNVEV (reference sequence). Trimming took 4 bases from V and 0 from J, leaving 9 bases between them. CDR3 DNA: TGTGCCAGCAGTTACAGTGCTGCAACTAATGAAAAACTGTTTTTT. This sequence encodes CASSYSAATNEKLFF. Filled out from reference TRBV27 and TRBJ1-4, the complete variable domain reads EAQVTQNPRYLITVTGKKLTVTCSQNMNHEYMSWYRQDPGLGLRQIYYSMNVEVTDKGDVPEGYKVSRKEKRNFPLILESPSPNQTSLYFCASSYSAATNEKLFFGSGTQLSVL.

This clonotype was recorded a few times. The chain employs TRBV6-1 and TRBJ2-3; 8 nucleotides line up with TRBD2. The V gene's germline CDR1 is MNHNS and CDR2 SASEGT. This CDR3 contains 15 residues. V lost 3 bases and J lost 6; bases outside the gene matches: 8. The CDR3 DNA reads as TGTGCCAGCAGTGACCCCGGGAGGGCCGTGGATACGCAGTATTTT. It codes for CASSDPGRAVDTQYF.

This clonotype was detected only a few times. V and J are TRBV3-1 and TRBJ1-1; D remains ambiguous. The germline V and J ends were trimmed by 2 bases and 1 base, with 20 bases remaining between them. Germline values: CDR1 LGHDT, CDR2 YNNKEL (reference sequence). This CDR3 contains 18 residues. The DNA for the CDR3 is TGTGCCAGCAGCCAAACCCCCGAGCGCGTACATCCGAACACTGAAGCTTTCTTT. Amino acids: CASSQTPERVHPNTEAFF.

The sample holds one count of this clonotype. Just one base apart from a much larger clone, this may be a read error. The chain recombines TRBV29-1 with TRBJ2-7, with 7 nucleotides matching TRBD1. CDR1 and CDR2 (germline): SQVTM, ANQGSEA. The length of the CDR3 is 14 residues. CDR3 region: CNVVQQGSSYEQYF. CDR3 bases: TGCAACGTTGTTCAACAGGGGAGCTCCTACGAGCAGTACTTC.

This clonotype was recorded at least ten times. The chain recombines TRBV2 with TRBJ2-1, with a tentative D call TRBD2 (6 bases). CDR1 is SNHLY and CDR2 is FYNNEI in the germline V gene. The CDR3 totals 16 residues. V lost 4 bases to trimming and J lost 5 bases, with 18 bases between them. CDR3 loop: CASSALTRLNDNEQFF. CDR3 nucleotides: TGTGCCAGCAGTGCCCTGACTAGACTAAATGACAATGAGCAGTTCTTC.

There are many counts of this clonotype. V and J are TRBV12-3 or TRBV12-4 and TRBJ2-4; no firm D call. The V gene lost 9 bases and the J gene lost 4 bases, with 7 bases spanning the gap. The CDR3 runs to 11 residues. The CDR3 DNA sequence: TGTGCCAGTCGTGGAAAAAACATTCAGTACTTC. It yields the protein CASRGKNIQYF.

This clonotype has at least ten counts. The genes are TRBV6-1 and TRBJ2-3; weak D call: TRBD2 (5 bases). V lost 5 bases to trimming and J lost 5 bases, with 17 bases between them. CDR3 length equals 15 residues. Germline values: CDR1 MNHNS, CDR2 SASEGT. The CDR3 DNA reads TGTGCCAGCAGTCCGAGCGGATTCAAGGGAGATACGCAGTATTTT. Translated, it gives CASSPSGFKGDTQYF.

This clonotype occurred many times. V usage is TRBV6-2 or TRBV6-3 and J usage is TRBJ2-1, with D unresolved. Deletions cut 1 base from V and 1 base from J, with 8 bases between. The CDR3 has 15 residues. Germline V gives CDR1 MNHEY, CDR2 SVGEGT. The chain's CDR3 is CASSYLPGSYNEQFF. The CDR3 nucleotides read TGTGCCAGCAGTTACTTACCCGGGTCCTACAATGAGCAGTTCTTC.

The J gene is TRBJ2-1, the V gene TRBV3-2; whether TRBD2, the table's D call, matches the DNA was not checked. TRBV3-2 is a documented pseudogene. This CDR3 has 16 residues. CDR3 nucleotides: TGTGCCAGCAGCCAAGATCGTTTGTGGCGGGACTATGAGCAGTTCTTC. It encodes CASSQDRLWRDYEQFF.